This TCR beta chain was retrieved from a study of cytomegalovirus exposure and HLA in healthy donors. General study points: For most subjects, TCR beta sequences were reported to predict HLA-A and HLA-B alleles with accuracy. No immune exposure information besides CMV serostatus was available. It was likely that a cluster of highly shared sequence variants was a sequencing artifact.

Use of 60 Vbeta and 13 Jbeta primers characterized the PCR. Produced via immunoSEQ multiplex PCR; TCRdb's table is partial and in-frame only. Among 200,000 or so clones listed, just under 80% were seen once. The ends were cut back, 2 bases at V and 5 bases at J, with 24 bases in the middle. The CDR3 has 18 residues. Looked up from germline, CDR1 is LGHNA and CDR2 is YNFKEQ. Comment on this clone: Antigen specificity is unknown.

Sequencing was done on a sample of PBMCs. The source of this sequence is a woman in her twenties or thirties in good health and CMV-seropositive. V gene TRBV4-2 combines with J gene TRBJ2-5; the D gene is possibly TRBD1 (5 bases). CDR3 amino acids: CASSQTGIGPESGETQYF. CDR3 sequence (DNA): TGTGCCAGCAGCCAAACGGGCATCGGGCCGGAGTCAGGGGAGACCCAGTACTTC.